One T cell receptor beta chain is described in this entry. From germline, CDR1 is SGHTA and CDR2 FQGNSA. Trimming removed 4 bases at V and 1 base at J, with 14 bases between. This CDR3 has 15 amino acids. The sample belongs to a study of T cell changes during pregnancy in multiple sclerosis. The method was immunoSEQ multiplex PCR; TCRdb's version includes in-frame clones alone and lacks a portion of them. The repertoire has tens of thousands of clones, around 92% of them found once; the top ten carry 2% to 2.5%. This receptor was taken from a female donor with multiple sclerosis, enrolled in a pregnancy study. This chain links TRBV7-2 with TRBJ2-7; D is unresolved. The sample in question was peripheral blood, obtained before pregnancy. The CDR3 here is CASSSERSGSYEQYF. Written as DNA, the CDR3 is TGTGCCAGCAGCTCGGAGAGAAGTGGATCCTACGAGCAGTACTTC. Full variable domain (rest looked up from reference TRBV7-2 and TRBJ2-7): GAGVSQSPSNKVTEKGKDVELRCDPISGHTALYWYRQSLGQGLEFLIYFQGNSAPDKSGLPSDRFSAERTGGSVSTLTIQRTQQEDSAVYLCASSSERSGSYEQYFGPGTRLTVT.